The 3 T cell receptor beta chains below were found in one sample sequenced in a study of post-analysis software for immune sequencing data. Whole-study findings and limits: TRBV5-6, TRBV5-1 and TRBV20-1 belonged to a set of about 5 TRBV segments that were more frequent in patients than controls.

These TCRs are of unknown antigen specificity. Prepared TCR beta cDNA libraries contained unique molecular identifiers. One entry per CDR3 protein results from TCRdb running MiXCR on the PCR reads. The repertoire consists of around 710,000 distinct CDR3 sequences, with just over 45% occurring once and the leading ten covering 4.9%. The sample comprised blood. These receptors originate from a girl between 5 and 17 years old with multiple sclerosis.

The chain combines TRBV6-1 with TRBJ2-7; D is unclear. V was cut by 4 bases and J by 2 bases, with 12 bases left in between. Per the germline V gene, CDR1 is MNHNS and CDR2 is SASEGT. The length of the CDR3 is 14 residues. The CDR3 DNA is TGTGCCAGCAGTGTGCGACCGCTCCCCTACGAGCAGTACTTC. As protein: CASSVRPLPYEQYF.

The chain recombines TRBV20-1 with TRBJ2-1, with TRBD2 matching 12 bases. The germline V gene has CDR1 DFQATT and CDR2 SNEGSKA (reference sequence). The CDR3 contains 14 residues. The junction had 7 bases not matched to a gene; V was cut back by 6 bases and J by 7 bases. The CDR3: CSAQGLAGWNEQFF. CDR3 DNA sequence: TGCAGTGCCCAAGGACTAGCGGGATGGAATGAGCAGTTCTTC.

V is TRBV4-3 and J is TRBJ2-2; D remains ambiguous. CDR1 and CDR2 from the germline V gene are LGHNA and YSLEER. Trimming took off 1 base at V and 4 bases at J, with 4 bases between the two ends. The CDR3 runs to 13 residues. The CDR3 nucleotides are TGCGCCAGCAGCCAAGGGGGCACCGGGGAGCTGTTTTTT. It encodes CASSQGGTGELFF.